This T cell receptor (beta chain) was observed in a study of CD8 T cells in Susac syndrome. Sequencing of TCR beta covered CD8+ and CD4+ T cells obtained from blood. The CD8+ and CD4+ T cells were isolated magnetically using a negative isolation approach, whereas the TEMRA cells were enriched by FACS. RNA totalling about 0.45 to 1 ug underwent reverse transcription with random hexamers. Amplification of TCR beta CDR3 spanned 54 Vbeta and 13 Jbeta via immunoSEQ multiplex PCR. TCRdb re-called the immunoSEQ multiplex PCR reads with MiXCR, one entry per CDR3 protein. The data hold 250,000 to 350,000 distinct CDR3 sequences, with roughly 81% observed a single time. The germline CDR1 and CDR2 sequences are MNHEY and SMNVEV (reference sequence). V lost 3 bases, J lost 7 bases, and 13 bases lay in between. This CDR3 is built from 14 residues.

The clonotype originates from a human donor with multiple sclerosis. Sample: CD8+ T cells from PBMCs. The V call is TRBV27, the J call TRBJ2-4; D is unclear. The CDR3 spells CASSLAARANIQYF. CDR3 coding DNA: TGTGCCAGCAGTTTGGCGGCCCGGGCGAACATTCAGTACTTC.